The sequence of this T cell receptor beta chain was determined in a study of blood T cell repertoires in COVID-19. Germline V gene sequence: CDR1 LNHDA, CDR2 SQIVND (reference sequence). The ends lost 6 bases at V and 3 bases at J; junction bases unmatched: 3. This CDR3 has 14 amino acids. Produced via immunoSEQ multiplex PCR; TCRdb's table is partial and in-frame only. Found here are 300,000 to 450,000 clones, about 89% of them singletons; the top ten hold 1.3%. The sample was PBMCs or T cells enriched from blood (not recorded which). The V call is TRBV19, the J call TRBJ1-4; TRBD1 agrees at 8 bases. This clonotype originated in a man aged 25 to 40 who had recovered from COVID-19. The CDR3, as DNA: TGTGCCAGTAGATGGACAGGGTCTAATGAAAAACTGTTTTTT. Its protein is CASRWTGSNEKLFF.